The 7 T cell receptor beta chains in this list originate from one sample, sequenced in a study of beta chain features in type 1 diabetes. Study findings and constraints: Type 1 diabetes patients showed a moderate but significant shortening of TCRB CDR3s in all four CD4+ subsets.

The antigens for these receptors are not known. All of the isolated RNA was reverse transcribed, so expressed TCRB transcripts were sequenced. Sequencing used immunoSEQ multiplex PCR; TCRdb keeps in-frame clones, though not all of them. The sample lists approximately 730,000 clones, roughly 12% occurring once. Sequenced material: naive CD4+ T cells from blood. All receptors come from a young man with type 1 diabetes.

This clone was counted a few times. This chain links TRBV11-2 with TRBJ2-1; D tentatively reads TRBD1 or TRBD2 (7 bases each). Germline V CDR1 and CDR2: SGHAT, FQNNGV. CDR3 length: 16 residues. Trimming removed 3 bases at V and 7 bases at J, with 19 bases between. The CDR3 here is CASSLYQGGFMNEQFF. CDR3 DNA: TGTGCCAGCAGCTTGTACCAGGGGGGGTTTATGAATGAGCAGTTCTTC.

V usage is TRBV18 and J usage is TRBJ2-3; 12 bases agree with TRBD2. Germline trimming cut 3 bases from V and 2 bases from J; bases unmatched to any gene: 9. CDR1 and CDR2 from the germline V gene are KGHSH and LQKENI. CDR3 length: 18 residues. CDR3 amino acids: CASSPRSLAGGFTDTQYF. The CDR3 DNA follows: TGTGCCAGCTCACCTCGATCACTAGCGGGGGGATTCACAGATACGCAGTATTTT.

The V call is TRBV29-1, the J call TRBJ2-7; 7 bases are a match to TRBD1. This CDR3 has 15 amino acids. Germline V gives CDR1 SQVTM, CDR2 ANQGSEA. V lost 1 base, J lost 3 bases, and 9 bases stayed unmatched. DNA of the CDR3: TGCAGCGTTGAAGGGGCCCGAGGGGGCCGCTACGAGCAGTACTTC. The encoded protein is CSVEGARGGRYEQYF.

In its sample, this clone was seen a few times. V usage is TRBV6-5 and J usage is TRBJ1-2; D is unclear. Germline CDR1 and CDR2: MNHEY and SVGAGI. The CDR3 runs to 13 residues. Trimming shortened V by 5 bases and J by 8 bases, and 15 bases separated the two germline ends. Here the CDR3 reads CASSTLGLWGYTF. The CDR3 region has the DNA TGTGCCAGCAGTACCCTAGGGCTGTGGGGCTACACCTTC.

The V and J genes are TRBV10-3 and TRBJ2-7, with D uncertain. Germline assignment: CDR1 ENHRY and CDR2 SYGVKD. V lost 0 bases to trimming and J lost 2 bases, with 14 bases between them. This CDR3 has 16 residues. This CDR3 is CAISESNAGAAYEQYF. As DNA, the CDR3 is TGTGCCATCAGTGAGTCGAATGCAGGCGCGGCCTACGAGCAGTACTTC.

The V and J genes are TRBV6-1 and TRBJ1-1; D possibly corresponds to TRBD1 (5 bases). V was pared by 10 bases and J by 1 base, with 16 bases between. Germline CDR1 MNHNS, CDR2 SASEGT. The CDR3 is made up of 14 amino acids. CDR3 in DNA: TGTGCCACCTGCCGAGGGGCATCGAACACTGAAGCTTTCTTT. It translates to CATCRGASNTEAFF.

The chain has TRBV7-9 and TRBJ2-7; D uncertain. CDR1 is SEHNR, CDR2 FQNEAQ, per germline (reference sequence). This CDR3 region has 12 residues. The ends were cut back, 5 bases at V and 4 bases at J, with 9 bases in the middle. This CDR3 reads CASSPALYEQYF. CDR3 bases: TGTGCCAGCAGCCCAGCTCTTTACGAGCAGTACTTC. Together with reference TRBV7-9 and TRBJ2-7, the CDR3 gives the full variable domain: DTGVSQNPRHKITKRGQNVTFRCDPISEHNRLYWYRQTLGQGPEFLTYFQNEAQLEKSRLLSDRFSAERPKGSFSTLEIQRTEQGDSAMYLCASSPALYEQYFGPGTRLTVT.